The T cell receptor beta chain described here comes from a study of blood T cells in healthy people across ages. Per the germline V gene, CDR1 is ENHRY and CDR2 is SYGVKD. Trimming took 10 bases from V and 0 from J, leaving 9 bases between them. The CDR3 sequence is 12 residues long. The study, taken as a whole, reports: The authors considered diversity estimates from one million T cells to be underestimates. Per million T cells, TCR beta diversity dropped about linearly as age rose.

Combining a sample-barcoded 5' primer with a J-beta primer mix, a second PCR ran for roughly 7 to 12 cycles. A single record per CDR3 protein comes from TCRdb applying MiXCR to the 5' RACE reads. Found here are roughly 800,000 distinct CDR3 sequences, 35% to 40% of them singletons; the top ten hold roughly 13%. Note on this clonotype: What it binds is unknown.

The J gene is TRBJ1-1, the V gene TRBV10-3; no clear D. The clonotype was recovered from a man between 18 and 35 years old in good health. Sequencing was done on a sample of blood. This CDR3 is CASERLNTEAFF. As DNA, the CDR3 is TGTGCCAGCGAGAGATTGAACACTGAAGCTTTCTTT.